Detailed here is one T cell receptor (beta chain). Its specificity is not known. The germline V gene has CDR1 MDHEN and CDR2 SYDVKM. CDR3 length equals 14 residues. The V end lost 7 bases, the J end lost 0 bases, and 10 bases lay between the germline ends. These data belong to a study of PD-L1 blockade in urothelial cancer. About the study: About 90% of the roughly 30 patients comprised males who had bladder-origin urothelial cancer. A median of roughly 150,000 T cells was found in the blood samples. Whole-study results and caveats: Better progression-free and overall survival followed lower pretreatment blood clonality.

The protocol was immunoSEQ multiplex PCR, while the TCRdb copy is restricted to in-frame clones and leaves out a portion. This table has about 80,000 clones, about 90% appearing once. This chain links TRBV28 with TRBJ2-1, with D maybe TRBD1 (7 bases). The sample was PBMCs, taken around atezolizumab (anti-PD-L1) treatment. The receptor comes from a woman aged 70-85 years with urothelial cancer. The CDR3 loop is CASNQGGSYNEQFF. The CDR3 coding sequence is TGTGCCAGCAACCAGGGGGGCTCCTACAATGAGCAGTTCTTC.